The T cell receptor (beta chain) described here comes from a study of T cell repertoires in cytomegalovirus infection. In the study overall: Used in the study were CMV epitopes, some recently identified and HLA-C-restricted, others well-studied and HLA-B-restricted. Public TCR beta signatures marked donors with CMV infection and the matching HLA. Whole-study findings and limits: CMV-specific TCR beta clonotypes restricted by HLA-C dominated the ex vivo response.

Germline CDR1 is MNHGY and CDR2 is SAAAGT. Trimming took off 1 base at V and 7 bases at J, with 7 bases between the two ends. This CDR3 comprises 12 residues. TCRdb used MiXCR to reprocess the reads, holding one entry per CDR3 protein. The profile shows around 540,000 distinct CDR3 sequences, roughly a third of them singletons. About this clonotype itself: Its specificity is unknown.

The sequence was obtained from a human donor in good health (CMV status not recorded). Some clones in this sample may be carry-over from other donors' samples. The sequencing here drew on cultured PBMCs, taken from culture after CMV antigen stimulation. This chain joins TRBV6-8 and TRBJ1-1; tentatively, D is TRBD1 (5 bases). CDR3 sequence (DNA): TGTGCCAGCAGTTACTATGGGGGTGAAGCTTTCTTT. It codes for CASSYYGGEAFF.